This T cell receptor (beta chain) was captured by sequencing in a study of blood T cell repertoires in COVID-19. Study summary: COVID-19 samples from acute and convalescent phases originated in the United States, Italy and Spain. T cells, B-cell-depleted T cells, or PBMCs provided the cDNA or gDNA that served as material.

There are a few counts of this clone. A read error may account for a junction end that differs from germline. Methods used by the authors: Amplification of reference gene primers provided the estimated nucleated cell counts. The protocol was immunoSEQ multiplex PCR, while the TCRdb copy is restricted to in-frame clones and leaves out a portion. Clone size and V and J calls were adopted from that table, with D and trimming inferred from the DNA. The data show 180,000 or so clones, 70% to 90% seen once. Germline CDR1 reads SSHAT; CDR2 reads FNYEAQ (reference sequence). The CDR3 sequence is 15 residues long. Seattle researchers signed up patients amid active infection and tracked them longitudinally.

This chain joins TRBV7-7 and TRBJ2-1, with TRBD2 matching 10 bases. The TCR was taken from a woman aged 55-69 years with COVID-19, enrolled during active disease. The sequenced material came from peripheral blood. The CDR3, as DNA: TGTGCTAGCAGCCCTGGTCCTAGCGGGAGCAATGAGCAGTTCTTC. It yields the protein CASSPGPSGSNEQFF.